This passage covers 11 T cell receptor beta chains from one sample sequenced in a study of blood T cells in healthy people across ages (dated by TCRdb to the mid-2010s). The library was generated by 5' RACE. TCRdb names Illumina HiSeq 2500 as the instrument used. A second roughly 6 to 12 cycle PCR used a sample-barcoded 5' primer and a J-beta primer mix. TCRdb trimmed the raw reads at Q25, called clones with MiXCR and kept productive beta chains. Rows are combined by CDR3 protein, so each entry shows the most common genes and DNA. The sample table records hundreds of thousands of distinct CDR3 sequences; 20% to 25% of these occur just once. The ten largest make up roughly 3.6% of the sample. The sample was blood. The receptors were sampled from a man aged 65 to 85 in good health.

This clonotype came up a few times. The V call is TRBV7-9, the J call TRBJ2-5; no definite D call. CDR1 is SEHNR, CDR2 FQNEAQ, per germline (reference sequence). Trimming removed 1 base at V and 10 bases at J, with 16 bases between. CDR3 length: 14 residues. CDR3: CASSLEVVLSGQYF. DNA of the CDR3: TGTGCCAGCAGCTTAGAAGTGGTCCTCTCGGGCCAGTACTTC.

The rearrangement links TRBV3-1 to TRBJ2-3; D may be TRBD2 (5 bases). V was cut by 1 base and J by 0 bases, with 14 bases left in between. CDR3 length: 17 residues. Germline V lookup: CDR1 LGHDT, CDR2 YNNKEL (reference sequence). CDR3 DNA sequence: TGTGCCAGCAGCCAAGCACGAGCGGTGTCTAGCACAGATACGCAGTATTTT. Its translation is CASSQARAVSSTDTQYF.

The gene calls are TRBV20-1 and TRBJ2-2; 8 bases are a match to TRBD1. This CDR3 contains 11 residues. Germline V gene data show CDR1 as DFQATT and CDR2 as SNEGSKA (reference sequence). This CDR3 is CILQGAGELFF. DNA for the CDR3: TGCATTTTACAGGGGGCCGGGGAGCTGTTTTTT.

This clonotype was counted between two and nine times. The chain couples TRBV6-5 to TRBJ2-4; D might be TRBD1 or TRBD2, each matching 6 bases. The CDR3 runs to 14 residues. V was shortened by 8 bases and J by 1 base, with 12 bases between the two germline ends. Germline V gene sequence: CDR1 MNHEY, CDR2 SVGAGI. The CDR3 DNA sequence: TGTGCCAGCGTGCAGGGGAGGGCCAAAAACATTCAGTACTTC. Encoded protein: CASVQGRAKNIQYF.

V usage is TRBV3-1 and J usage is TRBJ1-2; 8 bases are a match to TRBD1. Germline V lookup: CDR1 LGHDT, CDR2 YNNKEL (reference sequence). V shed 1 base, J shed 13 bases, and the junction held 5 bases outside the gene matches. The CDR3 sequence is 12 residues long. CDR3 nucleotides: TGTGCCAGCAGCCAAGCGGACAGGGCCAGCACCTTC. As protein: CASSQADRASTF.

This clonotype was picked up many times. The chain recombines TRBV29-1 with TRBJ1-2, with D perhaps TRBD1 (6 bases). Germline-derived CDR1 and CDR2 are SQVTM and ANQGSEA. The V end lost 6 bases, the J end lost 5 bases, and 10 bases lay between the germline ends. This CDR3 comprises 11 residues. The CDR3 coding sequence is TGCAGCGTCATGGACAGATATGGCTACACCTTC. Protein: CSVMDRYGYTF.

This clonotype was seen only a few times. The V and J genes are TRBV29-1 and TRBJ2-7, with 11 positions matching TRBD2. The CDR3 loop spans 18 amino acids. Trimming at V came to 0 bases and at J to 0 bases, leaving 10 bases not matched to a gene. Germline values: CDR1 SQVTM, CDR2 ANQGSEA. As DNA, the CDR3 is TGCAGCGTTGAAGATCCGGGACTAGCGGTTTTGGCCTCCTACGAGCAGTACTTC. It translates to CSVEDPGLAVLASYEQYF.

The CDR3 is CASSGTGLFAKNIQYF. For the CDR3, the DNA is TGTGCCAGCAGTGGGACAGGGTTGTTTGCCAAAAACATTCAGTACTTC. The chain couples TRBV2 to TRBJ2-4, with TRBD1 identical over 8 bases. V shed 4 bases, J shed 1 base, and the junction held 6 bases outside the gene matches. CDR1 and CDR2 (germline): SNHLY, FYNNEI. CDR3 length: 16 residues.

The rearrangement links TRBV28 to TRBJ1-5; TRBD1 matches at 8 bases. The V gene end was trimmed by 5 bases and the J gene end by 3 bases; junction bases not matched to a gene: 9. The length of the CDR3 is 16 residues. Germline V CDR1 and CDR2: MDHEN, SYDVKM. As DNA, the CDR3 is TGTGCCAGCAGTATAAGGACAGGGTCCTTCAATCAGCCCCAGCATTTT. Encoded protein: CASSIRTGSFNQPQHF.

J is TRBJ2-7 and V is TRBV6-2 or TRBV6-3; 9 positions match TRBD2. Unmatched junction bases numbered 16, after V lost 6 bases and J lost 7 bases. Per the germline V gene, CDR1 is MNHEY and CDR2 is SVGEGT. The CDR3 is made up of 16 amino acids. In DNA, the CDR3 is TGTGCCAGCAGCTACCCCCGACTAGCGGCTACAGGAGAGCAGTACTTC. This encodes CASSYPRLAATGEQYF.

This clonotype was seen only a few times. CDR3 in DNA: TGCAGTGCTAGAGGGGCGACTAGCGGGAGAAAAGATACGCAGTATTTT. Translating gives CSARGATSGRKDTQYF. This chain uses TRBV20-1 with TRBJ2-3; TRBD2 aligns across 12 bases. Per the germline V gene, CDR1 is DFQATT and CDR2 is SNEGSKA (reference sequence). The junction had 7 bases not matched to a gene; V was cut back by 1 base and J by 5 bases. The CDR3 contains 16 residues.